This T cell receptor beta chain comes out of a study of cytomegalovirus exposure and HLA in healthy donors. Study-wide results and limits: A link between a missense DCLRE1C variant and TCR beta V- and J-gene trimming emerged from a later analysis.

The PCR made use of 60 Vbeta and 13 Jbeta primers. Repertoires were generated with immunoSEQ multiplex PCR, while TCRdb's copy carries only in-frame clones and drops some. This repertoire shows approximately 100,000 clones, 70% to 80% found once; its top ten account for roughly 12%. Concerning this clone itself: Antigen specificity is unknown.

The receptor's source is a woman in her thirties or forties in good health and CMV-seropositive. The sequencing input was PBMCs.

CDR3 in amino acids: CASRPGTGGFYGYTF. The CDR3, as DNA: TGTGCCAGCAGACCCGGGACAGGGGGCTTCTATGGCTACACCTTC. This chain joins TRBV6-6 and TRBJ1-2; 12 bases agree with TRBD1. The germline V gene encodes CDR1 MNHNY and CDR2 SVGAGI (reference sequence). Unmatched junction bases numbered 6, after V lost 6 bases and J lost 4 bases. The CDR3 has 15 amino acids.